The TCR beta chain described here comes from a study of T cells in localized non-small cell lung cancer. The table came from immunoSEQ multiplex PCR; TCRdb's copy has only in-frame clones and leaves some out. The table shows tens of thousands of clones, with 70% to 90% occurring only once. The CDR3 totals 12 residues. V was shortened by 4 bases and J by 3 bases, with 7 bases between the two germline ends. CDR1 and CDR2 from the germline V gene are SGHVS and FNYEAQ. General study points: Uninvolved adjacent lung, not tumor, had the highest T cell clonality. Longer overall survival was associated with a higher density of T cells in the blood.

Comment on this clone: Its antigen is not identified.

The clonotype originates from a female donor aged 60 or older with stage I lung adenocarcinoma. J is TRBJ2-7 and V is TRBV7-6; D is uncertain. Here the sequenced sample was peripheral blood, taken before any cancer treatment. The CDR3 here is CASSSLSYEQYF. The CDR3 region has the DNA TGTGCCAGCAGCTCACTAAGCTACGAGCAGTACTTC.